This T cell receptor (beta chain) emerged from a study of beta chain features in type 1 diabetes. Overall study findings and caveats: People with Type 1 diabetes carried modestly yet significantly shorter TCRB CDR3s in all four CD4+ subsets. Insertions at VDJ junctions were less frequent in type 1 diabetes patients. These patients also deleted more nucleotides at the same junctions. In the patient group, naive, central memory and Treg TCRB repertoires seemed more alike than in the healthy donor group. PCR might favor shorter templates, equally in patients and controls.

Germline V gene data show CDR1 as SNHLY and CDR2 as FYNNEI. V was cut by 3 bases and J by 0 bases, with 11 bases left in between. There are 15 residues in the CDR3. Comments on this clone: Its antigen remains unidentified.

Sequenced material consisted of expressed TCRB transcripts (all of the isolated RNA was reverse transcribed). The method was immunoSEQ multiplex PCR; TCRdb's version includes in-frame clones alone and lacks a portion of them. The sample carries under 300,000 clones, 7.5% to 9.5% recorded once. The sample taken for sequencing was central memory CD4+ T cells from blood. This sequence joins TRBV2 and TRBJ2-5, with a weak D call TRBD1 (5 bases). This TCR was sampled from a woman aged 18-29 years in good health. The DNA of the CDR3 is TGTGCCAGCAGTGACAGGGTTGGGAACCAAGAGACCCAGTACTTC. It codes for CASSDRVGNQETQYF.